The entry below describes one T cell receptor (beta chain). No antigen is known for it. No much larger clonotype is one base removed from it; base qualities were not supplied. The library came from 5' RACE. The reads were generated on an Illumina HiSeq 2000. A universal primer binding site was added through template switching, and the final cDNA carried a unique molecular identifier so that TCR cDNA molecules could be counted accurately. Specific primers in the conserved constant-segment region were used to synthesize first-strand cDNA for TCR alpha and beta chains. Each cDNA library was double barcoded, with a SMART-Mk sample barcode plus Illumina barcodes, to control for contamination. Two successive PCR steps introduced TruSeq adapter sequences along with Illumina sample barcodes. The Illumina HiSeq platform was used with custom primers to sequence TCR alpha and beta cDNA libraries. The study's processing was this. MiGEC was used to process raw reads and extract unique molecular identifiers, and MiXCR was used to find CDR3 positions. Recombination models were inferred per individual with the repgenHMM and IGoR tools using an EM algorithm. The analysis of shared clonotypes was done with the tcR package in R, with sharing normalized by the product of cloneset sizes. To study raw recombination without the effects of thymic and clonal selection, out-of-frame nonproductive sequences were analyzed. The public reads were reanalyzed by TCRdb: fastp trimming at Q25, MiXCR alignment, in-frame beta chains only. Each entry is one CDR3 protein sequence, shown with its most common DNA and genes. In this record, the V and J calls reflect TCRdb's handling and not the investigators' own analysis. The sample has about 1.7 million distinct CDR3 sequences on record, about 32% of them singletons. The ten largest clones capture about 0.27% of the sample.

The sample is drawn from a study of identical twins (dated by TCRdb to about 2016). A note on the overall study: The study deep-sequenced TCR alpha and beta repertoires from monozygotic twins, unrelated adults of various ages and cord blood to test whether fetal clonotypes persist. To rule out contamination, the twin experiments were replicated at different times with different library preparation protocols. Study-level results and caveats: Excess twin sharing in beta out-of-frame sequences was weaker because fewer shared sequences lowered the signal-to-noise ratio. Conclusions relied on cross-sectional statistical analysis, since the same donors could not be followed over many years. Fewer insertions were carried by abundant cord blood beta clonotypes, a similar but weaker trend appeared in young adult naive repertoires, and no such trend appeared in memory repertoires. Out-of-frame TCR alpha sharing in monozygotic twins was systematically underestimated by recombination models, whereas sharing between unrelated individuals was in agreement with the recombination models. Compared with coincidental sharing between unrelated individuals, out-of-frame TCR alpha sequences shared between twins had an excess of sequences with low generation probability. Zero-insertion analyses could be partly confounded by invariant T cells such as MAIT and iNKT, though diverse VJ usage argued against such confounding for most clonotypes.

Every donor in the study was a healthy Caucasian. The receptor's source is a newborn girl in good health. Sequencing was carried out using cord blood.

CDR3 region: CASSLYLAGPSGANVLTF. DNA sequence: TGTGCCAGCAGCTTATACCTAGCGGGACCCTCTGGGGCCAACGTCCTGACTTTC. The rearranged chain carries TRBV7-2 and TRBJ2-6, and 9 bases in between align with TRBD2. Inclusive of the bounding cysteine and phenylalanine, the CDR3 is 18 residues long. The retained sequence is limited to the CDR3, 54 bases, with the frame set at the first base. CDR1 SGHTA and CDR2 FQGNSA are derived from the germline V gene. Trimming leaves V shorter by 2 bases and J shorter by 0 bases, with the junction holding 5 bases beyond the gene matches. When the CDR3 is completed using the reference TRBV7-2 and TRBJ2-6 genes on either side, the full variable domain is GAGVSQSPSNKVTEKGKDVELRCDPISGHTALYWYRQSLGQGLEFLIYFQGNSAPDKSGLPSDRFSAERTGGSVSTLTIQRTQQEDSAVYLCASSLYLAGPSGANVLTFGAGSRLTVL.